This TCR beta chain is from a study of T cell clusters in autoimmune cytopenias (dated by TCRdb to between 2018 and 2021). Regarding the research as a whole: TRB sequencing reached a median depth of approximately 50,000 reads per sample and yielded a median of 2,350 distinct TRB clonotypes per sample. Peripheral blood TRB and IGH repertoires were sequenced in autoimmune cytopenia patients at active disease and during treatment follow-up, alongside healthy, CLL and autoimmune hepatitis controls. The study aimed to test whether autoimmune cytopenia patients carry a disease-specific immune repertoire signature usable as a blood-based biomarker. Summary of the overall study and its limitations: In the comparison of secondary cytopenia with CLL, no cluster-lack signature showed up, apparently because the dominant lymphoma-associated repertoire masked the signature. A lack of physiological T cell clusters in primary autoimmune cytopenia patients was suggested by GLIPH, as 51 clusters were found to be exclusive to healthy donors versus roughly 15 exclusive to patients. The T cell clusters were defined only in silico, and the functional role of the clusters still needed to be validated experimentally. Healthy donors had almost three times as many exclusive TRB clusters as active autoimmune hepatitis patients, a finding consistent with an autoimmunity-wide signature. The TRB repertoire shifts, including less even repertoires in secondary cytopenia and CLL, mostly reflected lymphoma bias and not autoimmunity.

For each sample, TRB amplification used 200 to 300 ng of peripheral blood genomic DNA, equal to around 34,000 genome equivalents. Multiplex PCR with a touch-down protocol amplified TRB rearrangements, with the TRB-A and TRB-B primer pools combined in a single tube. Two consecutive PCR reactions with Phusion HS II polymerase added Illumina adapters and sample indices to the amplicons. Amplicons were gel-purified with the NucleoSpin Gel and PCR Clean-up kit, then quantified by Qubit and quality-checked on an Agilent 2100 Bioanalyzer. Libraries were sequenced on an Illumina MiSeq using 600-cycle, single-indexed, paired-end runs. As for the authors' bioinformatics: TRB reads were aligned and assembled with MiXCR version 2.1.12 using the default MiXCR reference library. A clone was defined by each unique CDR3 nucleotide sequence, and analysis was restricted to productive sequences with at least two reads. Alpha-parameterized diversity profiles (alpha 0 to 5), including the Shannon (alpha 1) and Simpson (alpha 2) indices, were computed with an R script to assess repertoire diversity. Combinatorial TRB VJ usage was computed with the tcR package and compared between cohorts by principal component analysis with ade4. GLIPH clustering of TCRbeta CDR3s was carried out on cohort pairs matched by age and read depth, and cluster frequencies were compared by Wilcoxon test. One entry per CDR3 protein sequence results from the TCRdb reprocessing of the reads, with DNA left out. The V and J calls reflect TCRdb's pipeline rather than the authors' work. The table for this sample records 2,200 or so distinct CDR3 sequences. The ten largest clonotypes hold around 72% of the sample.

About this clonotype: Its antigen is still unknown.

The clonotype comes from a human donor with an autoimmune cytopenia or autoimmune hepatitis (not recorded which). Material: peripheral blood.

The CDR3 has the sequence CASRYTGGAGNTIYF. The chain is assembled from TRBV7-9 and TRBJ1-3; the D gene TCRdb calls, TRBD1, cannot be checked with no DNA. Including the terminal cysteine and phenylalanine, the CDR3 comprises 15 residues. The record lacks a DNA sequence. CDR1 is given as SEHNR and CDR2 as FQNEAQ, both from the germline V gene (reference sequence). Reference TRBV7-9 and TRBJ1-3 proteins supply the regions before and after the CDR3; the full variable domain is: DTGVSQNPRHKITKRGQNVTFRCDPISEHNRLYWYRQTLGQGPEFLTYFQNEAQLEKSRLLSDRFSAERPKGSFSTLEIQRTEQGDSAMYLCASRYTGGAGNTIYFGEGSWLTVV.